The 22 T cell receptor beta chains listed next were all sequenced from one sample in a study of shared clonotypes between healthy human individuals. The table came from immunoSEQ multiplex PCR; TCRdb's copy has only in-frame clones and leaves some out. The data hold roughly 2.5 million clones, with over 85% observed a single time. Sequencing was done on a sample of naive CD4+ T cells sorted from blood. The subset here: CD45RA+ positively selected. The receptors were gathered from a man younger than 35 in good health.

The chain couples TRBV5-1 to TRBJ2-1, with 7 bases lining up with TRBD1. Per the germline V gene, CDR1 is SGHRS and CDR2 is YFSETQ. The V segment lost 2 bases and the J segment 0 bases; nucleotides outside the gene matches: 5. This CDR3 has 16 amino acids. In nucleotides, the CDR3 is TGCGCCAGCAGCTTATTGCCAGGGGGCTCCTACAATGAGCAGTTCTTC. It yields the protein CASSLLPGGSYNEQFF.

CDR3 bases: TGTGCCAGTAGACAGACAGGAGAACCGAATCAGCCCCAGCATTTT. It yields the protein CASRQTGEPNQPQHF. J is TRBJ1-5 and V is TRBV19; TRBD1 might be the D (6 bases). CDR3 length: 15 residues. The V gene's germline CDR1 is LNHDA and CDR2 SQIVND (reference sequence). The V and J ends lost 6 bases and 4 bases respectively, with 16 bases between them.

V gene TRBV10-3 combines with J gene TRBJ2-2; possible D gene TRBD2, 6 bases. V shed 9 bases and J shed 0 bases, with 11 bases lying between them. Germline loops: CDR1 ENHRY, CDR2 SYGVKD. The CDR3 totals 14 residues. The CDR3 DNA reads TGTGCCATACTCCGCGGGGCGAACACCGGGGAGCTGTTTTTT. This gives the protein CAILRGANTGELFF.

This chain links TRBV6-5 with TRBJ1-4; maybe TRBD1 (6 bases). Trimming cost V 4 bases and J 2 bases, with 11 bases left between them. The CDR3 totals 15 residues. From germline, CDR1 is MNHEY and CDR2 SVGAGI. Written as DNA, the CDR3 is TGTGCCAGCAGTTTGGGGGGGGCGACTAATGAAAAACTGTTTTTT. It specifies CASSLGGATNEKLFF.

The chain links TRBV29-1 to TRBJ2-6; D unresolved. V dropped 5 bases and J dropped 1 base, with 3 bases sitting between them. The CDR3 covers 12 residues. Germline CDR1 is SQVTM and CDR2 is ANQGSEA. The CDR3 DNA sequence: TGCAGCGTTATTTCTGGGGCCAACGTCCTGACTTTC. It is translated as CSVISGANVLTF.

The chain carries TRBV30 and TRBJ2-1, with 9 bases lining up with TRBD2. Germline V gene data show CDR1 as GTSNPN and CDR2 as SVGIG (reference sequence). The V gene end was trimmed by 0 bases and the J gene end by 5 bases; junction bases not matched to a gene: 2. The CDR3 runs to 14 residues. CDR3 DNA sequence: TGTGCCTGGAGTGTACTAGCGGGCAACAATGAGCAGTTCTTC. It yields the protein CAWSVLAGNNEQFF.

The chain carries TRBV27 and TRBJ2-5; TRBD2 might be the D (6 bases). Germline CDR1 and CDR2: MNHEY and SMNVEV (reference sequence). The CDR3 totals 14 residues. Trimming pared 3 bases from V and 2 bases from J, leaving 10 bases between. The CDR3 region has the DNA TGTGCCAGCAGTTTCCATGGACTACAAGAGACCCAGTACTTC. It is translated as CASSFHGLQETQYF.

The chain carries TRBV6-1 and TRBJ1-2, with 11 bases identical to TRBD1. The germline gives CDR1 MNHNS, CDR2 SASEGT. CDR3 size: 15 residues. Germline trimming cut 6 bases from V and 8 bases from J; bases unmatched to any gene: 11. The CDR3 reads CASSQERGQGAGYTF. DNA for the CDR3: TGTGCCAGCAGCCAAGAACGAGGACAGGGGGCCGGCTACACCTTC.

The chain is built from TRBV5-4 and TRBJ2-7, with 10 bases fitting TRBD2. In germline, CDR1 is SGHNT, CDR2 YYREEE (reference sequence). The CDR3 sequence is 15 residues long. The V and J ends lost 0 bases and 4 bases, in that order; junction bases with no gene match: 4. In DNA form, the CDR3 reads TGTGCCAGCAGCTTGGGGCCAGCGGGAGGGTACGAGCAGTACTTC. Encoded protein: CASSLGPAGGYEQYF.

This rearrangement joins TRBV6-6 to TRBJ2-7; 8 positions agree with TRBD1. Trimming took 6 bases from V and 0 from J; bases not matched to a gene: 4. The CDR3 totals 14 residues. Per the germline V gene, CDR1 is MNHNY and CDR2 is SVGAGI (reference sequence). CDR3 amino acids: CASSLTGDSYEQYF. The CDR3 DNA is TGTGCCAGCAGCTTGACAGGGGACTCCTACGAGCAGTACTTC.

CDR3 bases: TGTGCCAGCAGCTTAATTTCAAGACAGGGTCACAATGAGCAGTTCTTC. Its protein product is CASSLISRQGHNEQFF. The chain uses TRBV7-8 and TRBJ2-1; the match to TRBD1 covers 7 bases. The CDR3 runs to 16 residues. CDR1 SGHVS and CDR2 FQNEAQ come from the germline V gene. The J segment lost 5 bases and the V segment lost 2 bases, leaving 9 bases of the junction unmatched.

CDR3: CASSLPGQGYYTF. The CDR3 DNA reads as TGTGCCAGCAGTCTTCCGGGACAGGGGTACTACACCTTC. This chain joins TRBV2 and TRBJ1-2; 10 bases are shared with TRBD1. CDR3 length: 13 amino acids. Per the germline V gene, CDR1 is SNHLY and CDR2 is FYNNEI. Germline trimming cut 5 bases from V and 10 bases from J; bases unmatched to any gene: 7.

The chain joins TRBV5-1 to TRBJ1-5; 8 bases are shared with TRBD1. Germline V gene data show CDR1 as SGHRS and CDR2 as YFSETQ. CDR3 size: 17 residues. Trimming removed 0 bases from V and 2 bases from J; junction bases left unmatched: 7. CDR3 residues: CASSLGAGGRGNQPQHF. The CDR3 nucleotides are TGCGCCAGCAGCTTGGGTGCAGGGGGCCGGGGCAATCAGCCCCAGCATTTT.

The count of this clone is one. V is TRBV30 and J is TRBJ1-4; D remains unclear. Germline values: CDR1 GTSNPN, CDR2 SVGIG (reference sequence). The V and J ends lost 3 bases and 8 bases respectively, with 10 bases between them. CDR3 length equals 12 residues. Here the CDR3 DNA reads TGTGCCTGGAGGCCGGGCCCGGAAAAACTGTTTTTT. Translated, it gives CAWRPGPEKLFF.

About this clone itself: The junction departs from the called germline gene at one end, perhaps through a read error. This chain connects TRBV28 to TRBJ2-4, with 7 bases aligning to TRBD1. The germline CDR1 and CDR2 sequences are MDHEN and SYDVKM. The CDR3 has 14 amino acids. In nucleotides, the CDR3 is TGTGCCAGCAGTTACGGGACAGCCCAAAACATTCAGTACTTC. Its translation is CASSYGTAQNIQYF.

The chain carries TRBV18 and TRBJ2-7; D tentatively fits TRBD1 or TRBD2 (7 bases each). Germline lookup yields CDR1 KGHSH and CDR2 LQKENI. V was trimmed by 3 bases and J by 5 bases, leaving 17 bases between them. The CDR3 length is 15 residues. This CDR3 is CASSPSRGGTNEQYF. The CDR3 nucleotides are TGTGCCAGCTCACCGTCCAGGGGGGGGACAAACGAGCAGTACTTC.

The CDR3 here is CSVSRDTNTGELFF. CDR3 sequence (DNA): TGCAGCGTTAGTAGGGACACAAACACCGGGGAGCTGTTTTTT. J is TRBJ2-2 and V is TRBV29-1; D may be TRBD1 (6 bases). Germline V gives CDR1 SQVTM, CDR2 ANQGSEA. The CDR3 spans 14 residues. V lost 5 bases and J 2 bases, leaving 12 bases between the germline ends.

Here the CDR3 reads CASSTGVTGELFF. The CDR3 region has the DNA TGTGCCAGTAGTACAGGGGTGACCGGGGAGCTGTTTTTT. The genes are TRBV19 and TRBJ2-2; TRBD1 might be the D (6 bases). This CDR3 contains 13 residues. Germline V CDR1 and CDR2: LNHDA, SQIVND (reference sequence). V was clipped by 4 bases and J by 5 bases, with 8 bases between them.

Only a few counts were recorded for this clone. The V call is TRBV6-1, the J call TRBJ2-1, with 8 positions matching TRBD2. The germline gives CDR1 MNHNS, CDR2 SASEGT. This CDR3 contains 14 residues. Trimming cost V 8 bases and J 7 bases; bases outside gene matches: 10. The CDR3 DNA reads as TGTGCCAGCGGGGGCGGGAGGATTGAGAATGAGCAGTTCTTC. It translates to CASGGGRIENEQFF.

The chain links TRBV19 to TRBJ1-2; D unresolved. CDR3 length: 16 amino acids. Germline V gene lookup returns CDR1 LNHDA and CDR2 SQIVND (reference sequence). V gave up 1 base and J gave up 0 bases, with 12 bases separating them. CDR3 bases: TGTGCCAGTAGTATAGCCAGGTTTCGGGCTAACTATGGCTACACCTTC. The encoded protein is CASSIARFRANYGYTF.

V and J are TRBV10-3 and TRBJ2-2, with D maybe TRBD2 (6 bases). The CDR3 is 15 residues long. The germline V gene encodes CDR1 ENHRY and CDR2 SYGVKD. Trimming took off 4 bases at V and 3 bases at J, with 12 bases between the two ends. The CDR3 sequence is CAISGRDSYTGELFF. For the CDR3, the DNA is TGTGCCATCAGTGGCCGGGACTCCTACACCGGGGAGCTGTTTTTT.

The chain has TRBV5-1 and TRBJ1-2; TRBD1 matches at 10 bases. CDR3 length: 16 amino acids. Germline CDR1 is SGHRS and CDR2 is YFSETQ. With 4 bases clipped from V and 8 bases from J, the junction kept 14 bases outside the gene matches. The CDR3 spells CASSPGTGEGVGGYTF. The CDR3 bases are TGCGCCAGCAGCCCCGGGACAGGGGAAGGTGTGGGCGGCTACACCTTC.